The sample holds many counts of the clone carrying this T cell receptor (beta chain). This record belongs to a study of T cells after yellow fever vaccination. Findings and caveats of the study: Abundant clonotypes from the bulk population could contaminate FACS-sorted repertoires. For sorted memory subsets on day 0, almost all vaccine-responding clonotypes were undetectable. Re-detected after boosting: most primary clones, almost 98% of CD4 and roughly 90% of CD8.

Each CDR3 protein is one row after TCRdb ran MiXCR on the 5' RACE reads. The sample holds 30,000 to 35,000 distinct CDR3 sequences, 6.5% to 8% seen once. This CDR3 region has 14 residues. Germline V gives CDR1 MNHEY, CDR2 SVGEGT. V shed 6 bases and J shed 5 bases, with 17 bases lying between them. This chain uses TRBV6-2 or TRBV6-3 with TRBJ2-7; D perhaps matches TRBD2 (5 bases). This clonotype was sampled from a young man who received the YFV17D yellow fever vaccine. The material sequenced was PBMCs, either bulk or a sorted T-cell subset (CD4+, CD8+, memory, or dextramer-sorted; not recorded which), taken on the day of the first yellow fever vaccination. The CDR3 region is CASSHHLEGNEQYV. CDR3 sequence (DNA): TGTGCCAGCAGCCACCATCTCGAGGGTAACGAGCAGTACGTC.